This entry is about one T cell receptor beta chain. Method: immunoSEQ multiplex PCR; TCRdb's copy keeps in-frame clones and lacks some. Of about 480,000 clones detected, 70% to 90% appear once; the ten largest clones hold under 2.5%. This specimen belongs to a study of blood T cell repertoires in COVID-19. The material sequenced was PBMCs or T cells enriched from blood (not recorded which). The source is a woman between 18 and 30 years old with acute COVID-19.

The CDR3, as DNA: TGTGCCATACGTGGGGGACAGGGGGCTTCACCCCTCCACTTT. Translating it yields CAIRGGQGASPLHF. The chain recombines TRBV28 with TRBJ1-6; 12 nucleotides agree with TRBD1. The V gene end was trimmed by 10 bases and the J gene end by 9 bases; junction bases not matched to a gene: 7. CDR3 length: 14 residues. The V gene's germline CDR1 is MDHEN and CDR2 SYDVKM.